This TCR beta chain originates from a study of blood T cell repertoires in COVID-19. The table lists this clone with a count of one. Per the original methods: For nucleated cells, counts were estimated from reference gene primer amplification. Assay: immunoSEQ multiplex PCR; the TCRdb copy retains only in-frame clones and omits some. V, J and clone size reflect that table, while D and trimming were determined from the DNA. The sample has 200,000 to 300,000 clones; under 90% are singletons. The CDR3 has 16 residues. CDR1 is SGHNT, CDR2 YYREEE, per germline (reference sequence). The junction had 6 bases not matched to a gene; V was cut back by 2 bases and J by 6 bases.

The genes are TRBV5-4 and TRBJ2-1, with TRBD2 identical over 12 bases. What was sequenced was peripheral blood. The source is a man in his fifties or sixties with acute or convalescent COVID-19. CDR3 coding DNA: TGTGCCAGCAGCTTAGTAAGGACTAGCGGGACCAATGAGCAGTTCTTC. Encoded protein: CASSLVRTSGTNEQFF.